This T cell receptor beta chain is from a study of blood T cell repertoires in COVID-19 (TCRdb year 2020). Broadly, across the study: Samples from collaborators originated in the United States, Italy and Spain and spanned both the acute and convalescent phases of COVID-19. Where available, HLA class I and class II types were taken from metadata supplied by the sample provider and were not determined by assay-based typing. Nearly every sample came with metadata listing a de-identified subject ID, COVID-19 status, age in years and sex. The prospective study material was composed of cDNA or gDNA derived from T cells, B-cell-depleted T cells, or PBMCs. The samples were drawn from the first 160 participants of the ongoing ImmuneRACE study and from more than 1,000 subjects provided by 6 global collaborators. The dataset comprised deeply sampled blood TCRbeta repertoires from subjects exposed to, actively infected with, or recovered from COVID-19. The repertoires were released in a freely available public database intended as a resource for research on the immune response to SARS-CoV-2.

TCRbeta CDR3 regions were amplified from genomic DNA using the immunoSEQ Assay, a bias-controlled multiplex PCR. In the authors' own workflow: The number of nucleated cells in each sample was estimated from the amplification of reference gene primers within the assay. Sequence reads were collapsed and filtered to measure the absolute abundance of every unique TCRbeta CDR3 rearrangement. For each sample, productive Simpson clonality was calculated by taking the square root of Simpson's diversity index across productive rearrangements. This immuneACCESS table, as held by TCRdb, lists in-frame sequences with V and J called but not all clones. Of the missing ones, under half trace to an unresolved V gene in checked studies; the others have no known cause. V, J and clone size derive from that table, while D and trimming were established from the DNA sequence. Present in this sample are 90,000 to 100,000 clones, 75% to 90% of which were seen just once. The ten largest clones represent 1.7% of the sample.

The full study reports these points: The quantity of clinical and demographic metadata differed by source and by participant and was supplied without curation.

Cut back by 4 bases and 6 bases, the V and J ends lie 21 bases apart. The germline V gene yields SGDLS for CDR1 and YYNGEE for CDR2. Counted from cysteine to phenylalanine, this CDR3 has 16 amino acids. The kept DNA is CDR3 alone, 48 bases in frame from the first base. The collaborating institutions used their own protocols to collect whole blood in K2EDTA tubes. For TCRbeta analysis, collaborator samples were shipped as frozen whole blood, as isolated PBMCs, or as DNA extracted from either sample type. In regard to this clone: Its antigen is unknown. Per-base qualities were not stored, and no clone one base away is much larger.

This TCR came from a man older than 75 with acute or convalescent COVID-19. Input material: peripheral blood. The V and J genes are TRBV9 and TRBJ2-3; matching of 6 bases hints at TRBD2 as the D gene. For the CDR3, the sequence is CASSPQWGGGSDTQYF. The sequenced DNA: TGTGCCAGCAGCCCTCAATGGGGAGGAGGTTCGGATACGCAGTATTTT. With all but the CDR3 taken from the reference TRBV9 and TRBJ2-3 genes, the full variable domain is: DSGVTQTPKHLITATGQRVTLRCSPRSGDLSVYWYQQSLDQGLQFLIQYYNGEERAKGNILERFSAQQFPDLHSELNLSSLELGDSALYFCASSPQWGGGSDTQYFGPGTRLTVL.